These T cell receptor beta chains were read from a single sample in a study of blood T cell repertoires in COVID-19. TCRdb's table, derived via immunoSEQ multiplex PCR, lists solely in-frame clones and lacks some. The top ten clones hold about 12% of a sample with 150,000 to 200,000 clones, roughly three quarters of them seen once. The sequenced sample consisted of peripheral blood. The receptors here all came from a woman aged 80 or over with COVID-19, enrolled during active disease. The CDR3 runs from the conserved cysteine through the conserved F or W. A D gene is named only where the DNA matches it firmly. Clone size, where shown, is once, few, many, or a class for clones that have expanded.

v_gene	abundance	j_gene	d_gene	len	CDR3nt	CDR3aa
TRBV6-2/TRBV6-3	NA	TRBJ1-5	NA	15	TGTGCCAGCAGTCCCGGACAGTTTAGCAATCAGCCCCAGCATTTT	CASSPGQFSNQPQHF
TRBV6-5	NA	TRBJ2-1	TRBD2	16	TGTGCCAGCAGTTACTTGGGGCTAGCGGGAGAGAATGAGCAGTTCTTC	CASSYLGLAGENEQFF
TRBV6-6	few	TRBJ1-3	NA	13	TGTGCCAGCAGTAGAGGACAGGGAAACACCATATATTTT	CASSRGQGNTIYF
TRBV9	NA	TRBJ2-3	NA	13	TGTGCCAGCAGGGCAGGGTCCGATCGAACGCAGTATTTT	CASRAGSDRTQYF
TRBV19	NA	TRBJ2-5	NA	14	TGTGCCAGTAGTATTACAGGGACGGTGGAGACCCAGTACTTC	CASSITGTVETQYF
TRBV4-1	NA	TRBJ1-2	NA	14	TGCGCCAGCAGCCAAGAACGGGGGGCGGGTGACTACACCTTC	CASSQERGAGDYTF
TRBV19	NA	TRBJ2-3	TRBD2	15	TGTGCCAGTAGTAGACTAGCGGGAGACAAAGATACGCAGTATTTT	CASSRLAGDKDTQYF
TRBV7-8	few	TRBJ1-5	TRBD1	15	TGTGCCAGCAGCCCCTCCCCTCAGGGGGCTCAGCCCCAGCATTTT	CASSPSPQGAQPQHF
TRBV6-2/TRBV6-3	NA	TRBJ2-7	NA	14	TGTGCCAGCGGCCCGACAGGTTCTACCTACGAGCAGTACTTC	CASGPTGSTYEQYF
TRBV6-1	few	TRBJ1-6	TRBD1	14	TGTGCCAGCAGTGAAGGACAGGGGCCCTCACCCCTCCACTTT	CASSEGQGPSPLHF
TRBV12-3/TRBV12-4	NA	TRBJ1-2	NA	12	TGTGCCAGCAGTTCCGGGATTTATGGCTACACCTTC	CASSSGIYGYTF
TRBV10-3	NA	TRBJ2-5	NA	15	TGTGCCATCAGTGACCCCGGGACTGTCAAAGAGACCCAGTACTTC	CAISDPGTVKETQYF
TRBV28	NA	TRBJ1-2	NA	14	TGTGCCAGCAGTTCTCGTCGGCGGTCCTATGGCTACACCTTC	CASSSRRRSYGYTF
TRBV28	NA	TRBJ2-1	TRBD2	22	TGTGCCAGCAGTTTATGGGGACTAGCGGGTGGAGAGTATATAAAATCCTACAATGAGCAGTTCTTC	CASSLWGLAGGEYIKSYNEQFF
TRBV19	NA	TRBJ1-1	NA	17	TGTGCCAGTAGTACAGCCGGGACAACGAGGCGTGCCACTGAAGCTTTCTTT	CASSTAGTTRRATEAFF
TRBV7-9	once	TRBJ2-3	NA	12	TGTGCCAGCAGCTTAGACTGGTATACGCAGTATTTT	CASSLDWYTQYF
TRBV2	NA	TRBJ2-3	NA	14	TGTGCCAGCAGTTCATTCCAGGGTGGAGATACGCAGTATTTT	CASSSFQGGDTQYF